This passage covers 8 T cell receptor beta chains from one sample sequenced in a study of CD8+CD57+ T cells in acquired aplastic anemia. Sequencing involved patients with CD8+CD57+ cell expansion previously shown by flow cytometry. For CDR3 and TCR beta VDJ profiling, genomic DNA was the template used. TCRdb reprocessed the reads via MiXCR and lists one record per CDR3 protein. The sample gives about half a million distinct CDR3 sequences, approximately 32% of which show up once; around 0.82% is in the top ten. Input material: sorted CD4+, CD8+, or CD8+CD57+ T cells (not recorded which) from PBMCs. All receptors derive from a human donor with aplastic anemia.

This clonotype occurred a few times. The chain couples TRBV19 to TRBJ2-7; D gene ambiguous. The germline V gene has CDR1 LNHDA and CDR2 SQIVND (reference sequence). This CDR3 is 13 amino acids long. The V end lost 2 bases, the J end lost 3 bases, and 8 bases lay between the germline ends. The CDR3 reads CASSIRQNYEQYV. The DNA of the CDR3 is TGTGCCAGTAGTATACGGCAGAACTACGAGCAGTACGTC.

This clonotype was found a few times. V and J are TRBV20-1 and TRBJ2-4, with D perhaps given as TRBD1 or TRBD2 (6 bases each). CDR3 size: 14 residues. CDR1 is DFQATT, CDR2 SNEGSKA, per germline (reference sequence). V was trimmed by 6 bases and J by 1 base, leaving 13 bases between them. The chain's CDR3 is CSAHTGRAKNIQYF. The CDR3 DNA reads as TGCAGTGCCCACACAGGGAGGGCCAAAAACATTCAGTACTTC.

This clonotype occurred many times. This chain connects TRBV15 to TRBJ2-7; a weak D match, TRBD2 (6 bases). The CDR3 length is 15 residues. Germline CDR1 reads LNHNV; CDR2 reads YYDKDF (reference sequence). V was trimmed by 0 bases and J by 2 bases, leaving 11 bases between them. As DNA, the CDR3 is TGTGCCACCAGCAGAGATGATAGCGGTGCCTACGAGCAGTACTTC. It translates to CATSRDDSGAYEQYF.

The chain links TRBV2 to TRBJ2-5, with D maybe TRBD1 (5 bases). The CDR3 has 13 residues. Germline loops: CDR1 SNHLY, CDR2 FYNNEI. V lost 6 bases and J lost 11, with 19 bases in between. DNA for the CDR3: TGTGCCAGCAGATCGACAGTGTCCTACGCGCAGTACTTC. This translates into CASRSTVSYAQYF.

This chain connects TRBV15 to TRBJ2-7; a weak D match, TRBD1 (6 bases). The V gene lost 3 bases and the J gene lost 5 bases, with 11 bases spanning the gap. Germline values: CDR1 LNHNV, CDR2 YYDKDF (reference sequence). The CDR3 consists of 13 residues. Here the CDR3 reads CATSSETGHEQYF. Written as DNA, the CDR3 is TGTGCCACCAGCAGCGAAACAGGGCACGAGCAGTACTTC.

The rearrangement links TRBV15 to TRBJ2-1, with TRBD1 as a possible D gene (5 bases). This CDR3 is 15 amino acids long. The ends were cut back, 1 base at V and 2 bases at J, with 9 bases in the middle. CDR1 and CDR2 from the germline V gene are LNHNV and YYDKDF (reference sequence). DNA of the CDR3: TGTGCCACCAGCAGAGCTGGACATGCCTACAATGAGCAGTTCTTC. This gives the protein CATSRAGHAYNEQFF. Looking up the rest from reference TRBV15 and TRBJ2-1 gives the full variable domain: DAMVIQNPRYQVTQFGKPVTLSCSQTLNHNVMYWYQQKSSQAPKLLFHYYDKDFNNEADTPDNFQSRRPNTSFCFLDIRSPGLGDTAMYLCATSRAGHAYNEQFFGPGTRLTVL.

This clonotype was seen many times. V usage is TRBV12-3 or TRBV12-4 and J usage is TRBJ1-6; no clear D gene. The germline V and J ends were trimmed by 0 bases and 10 bases, with 10 bases remaining between them. CDR3 length: 14 residues. Here the CDR3 DNA reads TGTGCCAGCAGTTTAGCGATCCTAGAGTCACCCCTCCACTTT. It encodes CASSLAILESPLHF.

CDR3 DNA sequence: TGTGCCATCAGGGTGGGACGGAGCTTGAACACTGAAGCTTTCTTT. Translated: CAIRVGRSLNTEAFF. V gene TRBV10-3 combines with J gene TRBJ1-1; TRBD1 is a possible D gene (5 bases). V lost 6 bases and J lost 0, with 14 bases in between. Germline lookup yields CDR1 ENHRY and CDR2 SYGVKD. The CDR3 consists of 15 residues.